This T cell receptor beta chain came from a study of post-analysis software for immune sequencing data. Overall study context: Relapsing-remitting, secondary progressive and progressive-relapsing forms of multiple sclerosis all featured among disease courses. Findings and limits, study-wide: By F measure, samples from a shared preparation batch strongly co-clustered. For normalized Chao1 diversity, multiple sclerosis patients scored significantly lower than controls did. Patients used about 5 TRBV segments, including TRBV5-6, TRBV5-1 and TRBV20-1, more often than controls.

The CDR3 length is 14 residues. Every TCR beta cDNA library bore unique molecular identifiers. With about 0.95 to 10 million T cells as the source, approximately 500,000 cDNA molecules resulted. A single record per CDR3 protein comes from TCRdb applying MiXCR to the PCR reads. This table has almost 700,000 distinct CDR3 sequences, 59% appearing once. This clonotype was picked up a small number of times. Antigen: not known. This clonotype originated in a girl aged 2 to 9 with multiple sclerosis. Sequenced material: blood. The gene calls are TRBV12-3 or TRBV12-4 and TRBJ2-2, with 9 nucleotides matching TRBD2. CDR3 DNA sequence: TGTGCAACCCTGACTAGCGGCGGCACCGGGGAGCTGTTTTTT. Its protein product is CATLTSGGTGELFF.